This TCR beta chain was identified during a study of Ad26.COV2.S vaccination and SARS-CoV-2 variants. Study-wide findings and caveats: Those who received vaccine or placebo ended up with similar non-spike TCR breadth. Reported findings describe substantial breadth in spike-specific CD8+ and CD4+ T cell responses following vaccination. Possibly, TCR breadth and depth analyses underestimated total T cell responses.

TCRdb's table, derived via immunoSEQ multiplex PCR, lists solely in-frame clones and lacks some. The sample consists of roughly 92,000 clones, approximately 81% of them appearing once. V lost 4 bases and J lost 3; bases outside the gene matches: 11. The length of the CDR3 is 17 residues. Germline loops: CDR1 LGHDT, CDR2 YNNKEL (reference sequence). This clone has a single count. No antigen is known for it. V gene TRBV3-1 (or the pseudogene TRBV3-2) combines with J gene TRBJ2-7, with 11 bases matching TRBD2. Sequenced material: peripheral blood, taken after recovery from COVID-19. The sequence came from a human donor who had recovered from COVID-19. The CDR3 coding sequence is TGTGCCAGCAGCCCCATGAAAACTAGCGGGAGACGCTACGAGCAGTACTTC. This encodes CASSPMKTSGRRYEQYF.